The sequence of this T cell receptor (beta chain) was determined in a study of blood T cells in healthy people across ages. Through a sample-barcoded 5' primer and a J-beta primer mix, a second PCR was run for roughly 6 to 12 cycles. From the 5' RACE reads, TCRdb called clonotypes with MiXCR, one entry per CDR3 protein. The profile shows 630,000 or so distinct CDR3 sequences, approximately 29% of them singletons. Points from the study as a whole: Unknown donor CMV status possibly confounded expanded clonotype changes.

Points on this clonotype: Its specificity is not known.

Germline V gene sequence: CDR1 MNHEY, CDR2 SMNVEV (reference sequence). V shed 4 bases, J shed 4 bases, and the junction held 9 bases outside the gene matches. The CDR3 loop spans 17 amino acids. The chain couples TRBV27 to TRBJ2-3; 12 bases line up with TRBD2. This TCR was sampled from an elderly woman in good health. Sequenced: blood. The CDR3 loop is CASSSVTSGSTPDTQYF. The CDR3 region has the DNA TGTGCCAGCAGTTCTGTGACTAGCGGGAGCACCCCAGATACGCAGTATTTT.